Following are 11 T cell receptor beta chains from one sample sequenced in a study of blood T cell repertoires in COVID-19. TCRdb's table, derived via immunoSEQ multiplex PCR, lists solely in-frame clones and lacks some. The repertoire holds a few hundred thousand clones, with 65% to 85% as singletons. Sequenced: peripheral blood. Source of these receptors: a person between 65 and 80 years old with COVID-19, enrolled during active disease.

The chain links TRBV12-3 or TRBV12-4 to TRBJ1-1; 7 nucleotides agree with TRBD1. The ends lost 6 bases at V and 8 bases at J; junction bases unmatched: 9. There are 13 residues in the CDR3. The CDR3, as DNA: TGTGCCAGCAGACGAACAGGGGTCCCCGAAGCTTTCTTT. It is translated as CASRRTGVPEAFF.

This CDR3 is CASSHPGTQSMTEAFF. CDR3 DNA sequence: TGTGCCAGCAGCCACCCCGGGACACAAAGTATGACTGAAGCTTTCTTT. V and J are TRBV9 and TRBJ1-1, with D tentatively TRBD1 (6 bases). Germline V lookup: CDR1 SGDLS, CDR2 YYNGEE. V gave up 4 bases and J gave up 5 bases, with 21 bases separating them. CDR3 size: 16 residues. Based on the CDR3 plus reference TRBV9 and TRBJ1-1, the full variable domain is DSGVTQTPKHLITATGQRVTLRCSPRSGDLSVYWYQQSLDQGLQFLIQYYNGEERAKGNILERFSAQQFPDLHSELNLSSLELGDSALYFCASSHPGTQSMTEAFFGQGTRLTVV.

The DNA of the CDR3 is TGTGCCAGCAGCCCAAGCGGGAGGGCCTATGAGCAGTTCTTC. Translating it yields CASSPSGRAYEQFF. V is TRBV7-8 and J is TRBJ2-1; 10 nucleotides align to TRBD2. The CDR3 sequence is 14 residues long. V shed 5 bases and J 8 bases; nucleotides not matched to a gene: 6. Germline CDR1 is SGHVS and CDR2 is FQNEAQ.

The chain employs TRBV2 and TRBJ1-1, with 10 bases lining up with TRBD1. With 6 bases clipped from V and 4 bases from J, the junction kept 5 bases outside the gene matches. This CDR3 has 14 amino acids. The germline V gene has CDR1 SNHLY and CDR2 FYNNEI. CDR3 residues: CASSPGQGGTEAFF. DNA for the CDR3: TGTGCCAGCAGCCCCGGACAGGGGGGCACTGAAGCTTTCTTT.

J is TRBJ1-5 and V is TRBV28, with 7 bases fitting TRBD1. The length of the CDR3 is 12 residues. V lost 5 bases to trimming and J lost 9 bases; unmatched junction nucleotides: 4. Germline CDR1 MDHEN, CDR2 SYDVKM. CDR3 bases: TGTGCCAGCAGTCCGAACAGGGGGCCCCAGCATTTT. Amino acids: CASSPNRGPQHF.

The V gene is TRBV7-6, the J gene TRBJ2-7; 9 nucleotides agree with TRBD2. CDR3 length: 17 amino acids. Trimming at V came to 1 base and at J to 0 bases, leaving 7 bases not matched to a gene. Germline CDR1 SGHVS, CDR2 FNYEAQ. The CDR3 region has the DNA TGTGCCAGCAGCTTAGGAGGCGGGGGGGCCACCTCCTACGAGCAGTACTTC. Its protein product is CASSLGGGGATSYEQYF.

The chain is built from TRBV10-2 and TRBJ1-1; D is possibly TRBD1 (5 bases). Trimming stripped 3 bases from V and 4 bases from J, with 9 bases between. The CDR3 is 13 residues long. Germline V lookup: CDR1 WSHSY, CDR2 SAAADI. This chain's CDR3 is CASSDRGGTEAFF. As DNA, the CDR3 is TGCGCCAGCAGTGATCGGGGGGGCACTGAAGCTTTCTTT.

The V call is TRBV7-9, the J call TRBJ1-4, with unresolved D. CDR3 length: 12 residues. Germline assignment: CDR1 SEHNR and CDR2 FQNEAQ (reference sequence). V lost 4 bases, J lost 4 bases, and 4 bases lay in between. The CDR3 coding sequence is TGTGCCAGCAGCTCTCTTAATGAAAAACTGTTTTTT. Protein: CASSSLNEKLFF.

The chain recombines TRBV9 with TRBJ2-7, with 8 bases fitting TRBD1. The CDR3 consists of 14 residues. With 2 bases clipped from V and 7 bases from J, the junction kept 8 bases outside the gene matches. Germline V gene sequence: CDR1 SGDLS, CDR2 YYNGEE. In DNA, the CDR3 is TGTGCCAGCAGCGTCGGTCAGGGGGCGCGGGAGCAGTACTTC. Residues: CASSVGQGAREQYF.

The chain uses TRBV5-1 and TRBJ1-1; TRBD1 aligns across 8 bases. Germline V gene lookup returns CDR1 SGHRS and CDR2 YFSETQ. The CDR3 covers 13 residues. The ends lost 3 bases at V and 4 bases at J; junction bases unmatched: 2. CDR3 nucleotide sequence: TGCGCCAGCAGCTCCAGGGGGCCCACTGAAGCTTTCTTT. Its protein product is CASSSRGPTEAFF.

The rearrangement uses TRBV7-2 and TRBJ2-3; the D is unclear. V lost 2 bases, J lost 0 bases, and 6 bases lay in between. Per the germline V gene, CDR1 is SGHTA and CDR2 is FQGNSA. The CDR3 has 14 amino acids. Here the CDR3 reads CASSLWPSTDTQYF. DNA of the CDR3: TGTGCCAGCAGCTTATGGCCCAGCACAGATACGCAGTATTTT.